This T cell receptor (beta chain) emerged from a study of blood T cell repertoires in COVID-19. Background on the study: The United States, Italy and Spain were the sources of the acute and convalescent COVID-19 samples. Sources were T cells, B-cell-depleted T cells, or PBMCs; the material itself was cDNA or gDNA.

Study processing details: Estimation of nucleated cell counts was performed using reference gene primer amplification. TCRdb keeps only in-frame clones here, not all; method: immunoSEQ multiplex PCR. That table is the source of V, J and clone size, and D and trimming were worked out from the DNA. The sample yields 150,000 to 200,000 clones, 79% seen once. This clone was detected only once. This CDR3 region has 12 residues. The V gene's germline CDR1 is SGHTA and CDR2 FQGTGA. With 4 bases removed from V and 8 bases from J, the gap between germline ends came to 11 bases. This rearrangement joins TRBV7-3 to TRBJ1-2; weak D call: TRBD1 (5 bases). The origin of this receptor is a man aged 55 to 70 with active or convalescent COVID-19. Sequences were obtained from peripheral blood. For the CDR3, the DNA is TGTGCCAGCAGCTACACAGGTGGCGGCTACACCTTC. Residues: CASSYTGGGYTF.